This TCR delta chain was captured by sequencing in a study of gamma delta lymphoproliferative disorders and STAT genes (dated by TCRdb to the late 2010s). Study-level background: Gamma-chain libraries were prepared from at least 50 ng of genomic DNA using the LymphoTrack Dx TCRG Assay. The study profiled TCR gamma and delta CDR3 repertoires by deep sequencing in Tgammadelta lymphoproliferative disease patients and healthy controls, within a larger immunophenotypic and STAT-mutation study. Because no corresponding Invivoscribe delta assay was available, delta-chain libraries were prepared according to the standard operating procedure of the EuroClonality-NGS working group. To confirm the results, all delta-chain samples and two gamma-chain samples were sequenced a second time. General conclusions and limits of the study: Nearly all major gamma and delta clonotypes of patients were found to be public, being shared with at least one healthy donor, and only a couple of gamma clonotypes were found to be private to disease. T cells in controls likely covered a range of maturation stages, whereas leukemic cells were skewed toward terminal effectors, which could potentially limit comparisons between patients and controls. In whole-repertoire clustering, patient gamma repertoires grouped separately from healthy controls, whereas delta repertoires showed no separation between groups. The authors pointed out that NGS specificity may be lower at low frequencies, so whether leukemic clones are public or private needs to be confirmed.

Both library preparation methods relied on multiplex PCR with primers aimed at conserved V and J regions of the TCR genes. After purification and pooling, the amplicons were sequenced on an Illumina MiSeq platform. In the source study's methods: V(D)J alignment, clonotype assembly and translation were performed with MiXCR, whereas functionality assessment and CDR3 repertoire analyses were performed with VDJtools. CDR3 was defined per IMGT, and analyses were restricted to productive sequences using functional genes, excluding ORF genes and pseudogenes. A custom Python script was used to search all patients and controls for identical amino acid CDR3s of major clonotypes (frequency >=5%). Clonotype frequencies in patients versus controls were compared with a one-sided non-parametric Wilcoxon test. TCRdb reran clone calling on the public reads with CATT; rows sharing one DNA sequence were then combined. The V and J calls were determined by TCRdb, not by the authors. The sample table contains roughly 1,400 delta-chain clones; only one count was recorded for 2.5% to 3.5% of them. The ten largest clones add up to over 12% of the sample.

TCR sequencing was performed on genomic DNA from peripheral blood mononuclear cells isolated from patients and controls. The control group consisted of about 23 healthy adult blood donors (median age roughly 67 years; about 12 males and around eleven females) who were matched to the patients for age and sex. By share, this clone ranks as medium-sized (0.01 to 0.1%). The antigen it binds to is not known. No per-base quality is available; no much larger clone lies one base away. The sequence was obtained from a human donor in good health. The sequenced sample consisted of blood.

The bases read TGTGCTCTTGGGGATCCTCGGTACTGGGGGATAGATAATCCCCCCTTTTACACCGATAAACTCATCTTT. This is translated as CALGDPRYWGIDNPPFYTDKLIF. The chain couples TRDV1 to TRDJ1, and 11 bases in between align with TRDD3. The CDR3 has 23 amino acids, counting the end cysteine and phenylalanine. Only the CDR3 portion is preserved as DNA: 69 bases, with reading frame beginning at the first base. Trimming accounts for 3 bases at V and 0 bases at J, while the number of junction bases matched to no gene is 24. CDR1 and CDR2, looked up from the germline V gene, are TSWWSYY and QGS.